This T cell receptor beta chain was found in a study of T-cell memory formation after mild COVID-19. V shed 5 bases and J shed 8 bases, with 30 bases lying between them. Germline lookup yields CDR1 SGHNT and CDR2 YENEEA. This CDR3 contains 18 residues. This clonotype was detected only a few times. TCRdb passed the 5' RACE reads through MiXCR, listing each CDR3 protein once. The sample comprises about 430,000 distinct CDR3 sequences, more than 20% of which are singletons, and around 8.8% rests with the top ten. The material sequenced was PBMCs or a T cell subset sorted from them (not recorded which). V usage is TRBV11-3 and J usage is TRBJ1-1; D is uncertain. This clonotype was sampled from an adult woman who had mild COVID-19 (a few samples of this study predate the infection). Cell type and time point are not known. CDR3 DNA sequence: TGTGCCAGCAGCACTCCAACCCTTGGGGTCCGGGGATCGGGGGAAGCTTTCTTT. It translates to CASSTPTLGVRGSGEAFF.